The present T cell receptor beta chain was sequenced within a study of shared clonotypes between healthy human individuals. The CDR3 is 15 amino acids. Profiling relied on immunoSEQ multiplex PCR, and the TCRdb table lists in-frame clones only, not all of them. The data hold about 680,000 clones, with around 74% observed a single time. The V call is TRBV21-1, the J call TRBJ2-7; the D call TRBD2 from the table was never checked on the DNA. TRBV21-1 represents a pseudogene. This receptor was taken from a woman in her thirties in good health. The specimen sequenced was memory CD4+ T cells sorted from blood. As for subset: CD45RA-negative fraction. The CDR3 protein is CASSIRTSGSYEQYF. CDR3 nucleotide sequence: TGTGCCAGCAGCATACGGACTAGCGGGTCCTACGAGCAGTACTTC.